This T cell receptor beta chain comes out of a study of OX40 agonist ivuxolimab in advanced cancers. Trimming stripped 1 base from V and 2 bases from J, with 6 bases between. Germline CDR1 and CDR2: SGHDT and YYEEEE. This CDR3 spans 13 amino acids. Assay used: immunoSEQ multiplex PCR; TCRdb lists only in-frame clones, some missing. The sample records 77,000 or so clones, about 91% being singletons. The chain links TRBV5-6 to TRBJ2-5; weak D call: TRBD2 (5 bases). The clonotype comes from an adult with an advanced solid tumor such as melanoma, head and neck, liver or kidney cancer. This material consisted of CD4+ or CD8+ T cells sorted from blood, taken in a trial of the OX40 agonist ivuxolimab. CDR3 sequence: CASSLSGQETQYF. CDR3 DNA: TGTGCCAGCAGCTTGTCGGGACAAGAGACCCAGTACTTC.